One and the same sample provided the 19 T cell receptor beta chains below, sequenced in a study of response to subunit inactivated influenza vaccine. A single record per CDR3 protein comes from TCRdb applying MiXCR to the RT-PCR reads. Among 500,000 to 550,000 distinct CDR3 sequences listed, under 25% were seen once. The data also belong to a second study, concerning T cells expressing NK-cell markers. That work states: Template switching by 5'RACE with UMIs generated the TCR beta cDNA.

The sequenced sample was CD4+ T cells sorted from PBMCs, obtained about 13 days after vaccination. These receptors originate from a man aged 45-65 years who received an inactivated influenza vaccine.

V gene TRBV2 combines with J gene TRBJ2-7, with 7 positions matching TRBD2. The CDR3 is 15 residues long. Germline values: CDR1 SNHLY, CDR2 FYNNEI. The V segment lost 3 bases and the J segment 1 base; nucleotides outside the gene matches: 6. The CDR3 DNA sequence: TGTGCCAGCAGTGATGGTAGGGGAGGGTCCTACGAGCAGTACTTC. It yields the protein CASSDGRGGSYEQYF.

The rearrangement joins TRBV20-1 to TRBJ2-4; perhaps TRBD2 as D (5 bases). The V gene lost 1 base and the J gene lost 7 bases, with 8 bases spanning the gap. The CDR3 has 12 residues. CDR1 and CDR2 from the germline V gene are DFQATT and SNEGSKA (reference sequence). The CDR3 DNA sequence: TGCAGTGCTAGAGTTCCGGGGAACATTCAGTACTTC. It yields the protein CSARVPGNIQYF.

The V and J genes are TRBV5-1 and TRBJ1-5; TRBD1 is a possible D gene (5 bases). The CDR3 extends over 15 amino acids. V dropped 0 bases and J dropped 6 bases, with 13 bases sitting between them. Per the germline V gene, CDR1 is SGHRS and CDR2 is YFSETQ. This CDR3 is CASSLAGQGSQPQHF. CDR3 nucleotide sequence: TGCGCCAGCAGCTTGGCGGGTCAGGGAAGTCAGCCCCAGCATTTT.

This clonotype was counted a few times. For the CDR3, the DNA is TGTGCCAGCAGCTTAGAGGGGCCGAGCTCCCTCCACTTT. Amino acid sequence: CASSLEGPSSLHF. V usage is TRBV11-2 and J usage is TRBJ1-6; D may be TRBD1 (5 bases). The V end was cut by 0 bases, the J end by 14 bases, with 11 bases between. The germline V gene has CDR1 SGHAT and CDR2 FQNNGV. The CDR3 totals 13 residues.

The chain recombines TRBV20-1 with TRBJ2-2; 9 bases fit TRBD1. V shed 6 bases, J shed 7 bases, and the junction held 9 bases outside the gene matches. The CDR3 extends over 14 amino acids. Germline V gene sequence: CDR1 DFQATT, CDR2 SNEGSKA (reference sequence). CDR3 sequence (DNA): TGCAGTGCGGCGGACAGGGGTATAAGCGGGGAGCTGTTTTTT. This gives the protein CSAADRGISGELFF.

This clonotype was detected a few times. The V call is TRBV29-1, the J call TRBJ2-7; 7 bases fit TRBD1. Germline V gene data show CDR1 as SQVTM and CDR2 as ANQGSEA. The CDR3 loop spans 12 amino acids. J gave up 3 bases and V 1 base, and 0 bases lay outside the gene matches. Here the CDR3 DNA reads TGCAGCGTTGAAGGGACAGGCTACGAGCAGTACTTC. It specifies CSVEGTGYEQYF.

The chain carries TRBV7-9 and TRBJ2-2; D remains unclear. CDR3 size: 12 residues. Germline V gene sequence: CDR1 SEHNR, CDR2 FQNEAQ (reference sequence). The germline V and J ends were trimmed by 5 bases and 6 bases, with 7 bases remaining between them. The chain's CDR3 is CASSHTAGELFF. The CDR3 coding sequence is TGTGCCAGCAGCCATACCGCCGGGGAGCTGTTTTTT.

The rearrangement joins TRBV28 to TRBJ2-7; 9 nucleotides align to TRBD2. The CDR3 length is 13 residues. Germline trimming cut 7 bases from V and 6 bases from J; bases unmatched to any gene: 7. CDR1 is MDHEN and CDR2 is SYDVKM in the germline V gene. In nucleotides, the CDR3 is TGTGCCAGCAACGGACTAGCGACGGGCGAGCAGTACTTC. This gives the protein CASNGLATGEQYF.

This clonotype was seen a few times. V is TRBV5-1 and J is TRBJ2-1; the match to TRBD2 covers 8 bases. CDR3 length: 16 amino acids. Germline V gene sequence: CDR1 SGHRS, CDR2 YFSETQ. The V gene end was trimmed by 0 bases and the J gene end by 8 bases; junction bases not matched to a gene: 10. The DNA of the CDR3 is TGCGCCAGCAGCTTGGGTCTCGGGGCGGGAGGAGATGAGCAGTTCTTC. Translating it yields CASSLGLGAGGDEQFF.

Only a few counts were recorded for this clonotype. The chain is built from TRBV14 and TRBJ2-5; D might be TRBD2 (6 bases). Germline V gene lookup returns CDR1 SGHDN and CDR2 FVKESK. The CDR3 spans 14 residues. V lost 4 bases, J lost 5 bases, and 14 bases lay in between. The CDR3 sequence: CASSLYTGRETQYF. CDR3 coding DNA: TGTGCCAGCAGCCTCTACACGGGGAGGGAGACCCAGTACTTC.

In its sample, this clonotype was seen many times. The V and J genes are TRBV12-3 or TRBV12-4 and TRBJ2-3; maybe TRBD1 (5 bases). The CDR3 contains 14 residues. Trimming stripped 4 bases from V and 4 bases from J, with 12 bases between. The CDR3 here is CASSSTGPSDTQYF. Here the CDR3 DNA reads TGTGCCAGCAGTTCAACAGGACCCTCAGATACGCAGTATTTT.

The sample holds a few counts of this clonotype. The chain joins TRBV27 to TRBJ1-6; D is unresolved. There are 12 residues in the CDR3. Deletions cut 6 bases from V and 6 bases from J, with 6 bases between. Germline CDR1 MNHEY, CDR2 SMNVEV (reference sequence). Here the CDR3 reads CASRVSNSPLHF. The CDR3 nucleotides read TGTGCCAGCAGAGTTTCTAATTCACCCCTCCACTTT.

This clonotype has just a few counts. The CDR3: CAISGSVGGAEGTQYF. DNA of the CDR3: TGTGCCATCAGTGGGTCTGTCGGGGGGGCCGAGGGTACGCAGTATTTT. The chain uses TRBV10-3 and TRBJ2-3, with 8 bases that match TRBD2. This CDR3 has 16 amino acids. CDR1 and CDR2 from the germline V gene are ENHRY and SYGVKD. V trimming: 4 bases; J trimming: 8 bases; junction bases outside the gene matches: 14.

In its sample, this clonotype was seen a few times. The chain combines TRBV14 with TRBJ2-2, with D maybe TRBD1 (5 bases). The V end lost 1 base, the J end lost 6 bases, and 9 bases lay between the germline ends. Germline lookup yields CDR1 SGHDN and CDR2 FVKESK. This CDR3 has 14 residues. The CDR3 reads CASSQAGFSGELFF. In DNA, the CDR3 is TGTGCCAGCAGCCAAGCAGGGTTTTCCGGGGAGCTGTTTTTT.

This rearrangement joins TRBV29-1 to TRBJ2-5; a weak D match, TRBD1 (5 bases). CDR3 length: 14 residues. V lost 5 bases to trimming and J lost 4 bases, with 17 bases between them. Germline CDR1 and CDR2: SQVTM and ANQGSEA. CDR3 in DNA: TGCAGCGTTTTGTCAGGGATTCAAGGAGAGACCCAGTACTTC. Translating it yields CSVLSGIQGETQYF. Full variable domain (remainder filled in from reference TRBV29-1 and TRBJ2-5): SAVISQKPSRDICQRGTSLTIQCQVDSQVTMMFWYRQQPGQSLTLIATANQGSEATYESGFVIDKFPISRPNLTFSTLTVSNMSPEDSSIYLCSVLSGIQGETQYFGPGTRLLVL.

This CDR3 is CAISETGDNQPQHF. Written as DNA, the CDR3 is TGTGCCATCAGTGAGACAGGGGATAATCAGCCCCAGCATTTT. The rearrangement uses TRBV10-3 and TRBJ1-5, with 7 bases matching TRBD1. The CDR3 has 14 residues. Germline CDR1 ENHRY, CDR2 SYGVKD. J gave up 4 bases and V 2 bases, and 2 bases lay outside the gene matches.

The V gene is TRBV29-1, the J gene TRBJ1-1; no clear D gene. Germline V gene data show CDR1 as SQVTM and CDR2 as ANQGSEA. Trimming took 0 bases from V and 0 from J, leaving 8 bases between them. CDR3 length equals 14 residues. The CDR3 bases are TGCAGCGTTGAAGATCGTCAGATGAACACTGAAGCTTTCTTT. Its protein product is CSVEDRQMNTEAFF.

This sequence joins TRBV29-1 and TRBJ2-5; TRBD2 matches at 7 bases. This CDR3 contains 15 residues. The V gene's germline CDR1 is SQVTM and CDR2 ANQGSEA. Trimming took 7 bases from V and 5 from J; bases not matched to a gene: 16. As DNA, the CDR3 is TGCAGCGCGGGGCCCCACGGGACTACGGGGGAGACCCAGTACTTC. Encoded protein: CSAGPHGTTGETQYF. Filled out from reference TRBV29-1 and TRBJ2-5, the complete variable domain reads SAVISQKPSRDICQRGTSLTIQCQVDSQVTMMFWYRQQPGQSLTLIATANQGSEATYESGFVIDKFPISRPNLTFSTLTVSNMSPEDSSIYLCSAGPHGTTGETQYFGPGTRLLVL.

The rearrangement joins TRBV7-2 to TRBJ2-1; D is ambiguous. Germline assignment: CDR1 SGHTA and CDR2 FQGNSA. CDR3 length: 13 residues. The CDR3 nucleotides read TGTGCTGTTGGGCGGCAGTCCTACAATGAGCAGTTCTTC. The encoded protein is CAVGRQSYNEQFF.